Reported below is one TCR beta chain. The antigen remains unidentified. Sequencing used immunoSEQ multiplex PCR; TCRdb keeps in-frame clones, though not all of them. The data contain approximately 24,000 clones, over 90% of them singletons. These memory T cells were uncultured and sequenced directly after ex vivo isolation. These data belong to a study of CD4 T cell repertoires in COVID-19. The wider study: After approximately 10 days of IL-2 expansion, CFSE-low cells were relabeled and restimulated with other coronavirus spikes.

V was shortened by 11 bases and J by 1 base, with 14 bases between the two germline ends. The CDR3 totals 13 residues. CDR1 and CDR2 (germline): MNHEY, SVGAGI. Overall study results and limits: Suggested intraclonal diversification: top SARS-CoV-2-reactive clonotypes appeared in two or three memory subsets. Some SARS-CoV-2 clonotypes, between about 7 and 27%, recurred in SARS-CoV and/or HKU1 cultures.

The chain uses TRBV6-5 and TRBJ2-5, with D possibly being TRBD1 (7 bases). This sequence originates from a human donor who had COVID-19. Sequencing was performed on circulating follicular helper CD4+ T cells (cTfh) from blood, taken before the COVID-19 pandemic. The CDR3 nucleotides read TGTGCCGCCGGGGGACAGATCCAAGAGACCCAGTACTTC. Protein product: CAAGGQIQETQYF.